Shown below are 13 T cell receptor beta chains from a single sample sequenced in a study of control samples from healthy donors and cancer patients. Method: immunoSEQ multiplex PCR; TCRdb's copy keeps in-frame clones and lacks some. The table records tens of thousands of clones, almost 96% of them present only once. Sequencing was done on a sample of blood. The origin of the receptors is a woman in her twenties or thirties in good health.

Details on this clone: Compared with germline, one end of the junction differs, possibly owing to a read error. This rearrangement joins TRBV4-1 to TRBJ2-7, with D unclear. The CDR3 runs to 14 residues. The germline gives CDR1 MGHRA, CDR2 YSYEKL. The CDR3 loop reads CASSQVGFVDEQCF. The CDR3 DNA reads TGCGCCAGCAGCCAAGTGGGGTTTGTCGACGAGCAGTGCTTC.

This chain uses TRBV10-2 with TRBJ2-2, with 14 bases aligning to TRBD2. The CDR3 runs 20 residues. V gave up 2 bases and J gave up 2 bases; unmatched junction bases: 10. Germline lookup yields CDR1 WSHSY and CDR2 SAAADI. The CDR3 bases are TGCGCCAGCAGTGAGCTCTTGACTAGCGGGAGGGCCCTCAACACCGGGGAGCTGTTTTTT. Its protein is CASSELLTSGRALNTGELFF.

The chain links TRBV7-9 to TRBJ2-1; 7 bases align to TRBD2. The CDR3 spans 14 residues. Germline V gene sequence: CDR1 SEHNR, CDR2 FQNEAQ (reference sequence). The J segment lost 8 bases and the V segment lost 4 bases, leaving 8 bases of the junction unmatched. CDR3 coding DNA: TGTGCCAGCAGCTCCCTGACTAGCCAGGATGAGCAGTTCTTC. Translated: CASSSLTSQDEQFF.

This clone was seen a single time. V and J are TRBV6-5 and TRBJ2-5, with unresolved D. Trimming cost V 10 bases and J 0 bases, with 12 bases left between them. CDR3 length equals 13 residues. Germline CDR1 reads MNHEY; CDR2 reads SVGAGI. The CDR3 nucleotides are TGTGCCACCGGTACAGAGTACCAAGAGACCCAGTACTTC. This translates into CATGTEYQETQYF.

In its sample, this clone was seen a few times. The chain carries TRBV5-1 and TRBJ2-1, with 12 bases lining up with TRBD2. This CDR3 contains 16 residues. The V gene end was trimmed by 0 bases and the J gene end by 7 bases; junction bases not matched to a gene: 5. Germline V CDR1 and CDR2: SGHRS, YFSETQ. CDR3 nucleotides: TGCGCCAGCAGCTTGGCCGTGACTAGCGGGAGTAATGAGCAGTTCTTC. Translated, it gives CASSLAVTSGSNEQFF.

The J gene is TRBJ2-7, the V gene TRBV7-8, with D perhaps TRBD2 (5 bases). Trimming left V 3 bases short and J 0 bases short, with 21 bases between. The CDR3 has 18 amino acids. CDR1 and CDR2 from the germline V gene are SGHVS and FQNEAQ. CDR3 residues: CASSLSAVWKRSSYEQYF. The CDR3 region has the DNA TGTGCCAGCAGCTTGTCCGCGGTATGGAAGCGGAGCTCCTACGAGCAGTACTTC.

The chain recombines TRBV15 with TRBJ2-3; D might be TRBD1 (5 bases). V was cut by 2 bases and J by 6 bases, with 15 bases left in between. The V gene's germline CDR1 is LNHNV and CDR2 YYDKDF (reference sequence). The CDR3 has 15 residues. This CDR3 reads CATSRRTSGADTQYF. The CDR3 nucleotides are TGTGCCACCAGCAGACGGACATCGGGCGCGGATACGCAGTATTTT.

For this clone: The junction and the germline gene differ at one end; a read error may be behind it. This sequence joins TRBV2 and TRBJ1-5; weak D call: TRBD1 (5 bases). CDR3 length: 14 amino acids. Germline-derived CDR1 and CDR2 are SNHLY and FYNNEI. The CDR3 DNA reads TGTGCCAGCAGAGAAGCGCTCCGGGGGGATCCCCAGCATTTT. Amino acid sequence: CASREALRGDPQHF.

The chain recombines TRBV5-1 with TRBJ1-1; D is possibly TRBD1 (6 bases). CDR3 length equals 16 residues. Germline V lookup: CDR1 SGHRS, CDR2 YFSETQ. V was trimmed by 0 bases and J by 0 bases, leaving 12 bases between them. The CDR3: CASSLGWGAVNTEAFF. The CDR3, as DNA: TGCGCCAGCAGCTTGGGCTGGGGGGCGGTGAACACTGAAGCTTTCTTT.

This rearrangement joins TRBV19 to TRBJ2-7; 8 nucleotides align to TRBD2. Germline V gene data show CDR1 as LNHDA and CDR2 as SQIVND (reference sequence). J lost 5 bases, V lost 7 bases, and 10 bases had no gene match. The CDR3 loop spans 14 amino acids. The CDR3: CASKELAGRDEQYF. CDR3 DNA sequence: TGTGCCAGTAAGGAGCTAGCGGGTCGTGACGAGCAGTACTTC.

The CDR3 loop is CASSPSPSNTGELFF. Here the CDR3 DNA reads TGTGCCAGCAGCCCTAGCCCTAGTAACACCGGGGAGCTGTTTTTT. This chain uses TRBV7-3 with TRBJ2-2; tentative D call: TRBD2 (5 bases). Germline CDR1 SGHTA, CDR2 FQGTGA. V dropped 5 bases and J dropped 2 bases, with 12 bases sitting between them. This CDR3 comprises 15 residues.

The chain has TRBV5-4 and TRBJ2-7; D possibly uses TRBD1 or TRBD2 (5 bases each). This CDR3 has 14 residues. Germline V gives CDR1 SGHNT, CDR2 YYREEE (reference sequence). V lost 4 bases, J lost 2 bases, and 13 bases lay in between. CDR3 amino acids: CASSQRDGAYEQYF. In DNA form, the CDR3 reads TGTGCCAGCAGCCAACGGGACGGGGCCTACGAGCAGTACTTC.

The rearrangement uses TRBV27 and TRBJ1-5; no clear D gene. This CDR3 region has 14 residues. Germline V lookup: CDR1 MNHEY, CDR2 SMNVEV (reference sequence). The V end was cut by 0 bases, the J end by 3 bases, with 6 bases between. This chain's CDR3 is CASSLSPNNQPQHF. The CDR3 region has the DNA TGTGCCAGCAGTTTATCACCTAACAATCAGCCCCAGCATTTT.